These 3 T cell receptor beta chains were all obtained from the same sample, sequenced in a study of blood T cell repertoires in COVID-19. The table came from immunoSEQ multiplex PCR; TCRdb's copy has only in-frame clones and leaves some out. The sample holds 110,000 to 150,000 clones, roughly 88% seen once. Sequencing input: peripheral blood. The receptors come from a woman between 50 and 59 years old with acute or convalescent COVID-19.

The chain carries TRBV27 and TRBJ1-5, with a possible D match to TRBD1 (6 bases). Germline CDR1 and CDR2: MNHEY and SMNVEV (reference sequence). The CDR3 has 14 residues. V was cut by 7 bases and J by 4 bases, with 14 bases left in between. CDR3 sequence: CASTKSQGNQPQHF. For the CDR3, the DNA is TGTGCCAGCACTAAAAGCCAGGGGAATCAGCCCCAGCATTTT.

The chain recombines TRBV19 with TRBJ1-3, with a possible D match to TRBD1 (5 bases). The V gene lost 6 bases and the J gene lost 2 bases, with 8 bases spanning the gap. Germline V CDR1 and CDR2: LNHDA, SQIVND (reference sequence). The CDR3 is made up of 13 amino acids. CDR3 nucleotide sequence: TGTGCCAGTAGGGAGGGGACTGGAAACACCATATATTTT. It encodes CASREGTGNTIYF.

The gene calls are TRBV19 and TRBJ1-6, with 7 bases fitting TRBD1. Germline V gene sequence: CDR1 LNHDA, CDR2 SQIVND (reference sequence). CDR3 length: 15 residues. The trim removed 6 bases at V and 9 bases at J, leaving 11 bases unmatched. CDR3 region: CASSIRQGFFSPLHF. In nucleotides, the CDR3 is TGTGCCAGTAGCATAAGACAGGGTTTCTTTTCACCCCTCCACTTT.